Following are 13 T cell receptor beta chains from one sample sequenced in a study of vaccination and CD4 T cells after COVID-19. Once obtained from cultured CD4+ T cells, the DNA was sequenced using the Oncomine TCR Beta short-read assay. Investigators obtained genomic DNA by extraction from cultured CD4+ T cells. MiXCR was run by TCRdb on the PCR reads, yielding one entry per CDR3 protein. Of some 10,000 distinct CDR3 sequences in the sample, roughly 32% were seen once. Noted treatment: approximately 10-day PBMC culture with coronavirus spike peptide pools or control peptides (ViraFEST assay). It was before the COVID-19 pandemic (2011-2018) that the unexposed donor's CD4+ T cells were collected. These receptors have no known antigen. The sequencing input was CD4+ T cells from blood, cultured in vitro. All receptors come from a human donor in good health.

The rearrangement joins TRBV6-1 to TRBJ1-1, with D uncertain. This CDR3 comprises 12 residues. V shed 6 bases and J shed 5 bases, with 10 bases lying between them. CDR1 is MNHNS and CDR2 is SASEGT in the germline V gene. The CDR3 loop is CASSEGWTEAFF. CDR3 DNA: TGTGCCAGCAGCGAGGGTTGGACTGAAGCTTTCTTT.

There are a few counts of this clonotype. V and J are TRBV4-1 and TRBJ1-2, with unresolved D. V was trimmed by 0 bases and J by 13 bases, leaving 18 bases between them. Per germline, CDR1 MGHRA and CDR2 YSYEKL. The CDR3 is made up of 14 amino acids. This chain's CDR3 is CASSQDDGRERSTF. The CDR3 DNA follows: TGCGCCAGCAGCCAAGATGACGGACGTGAACGTAGCACCTTC.

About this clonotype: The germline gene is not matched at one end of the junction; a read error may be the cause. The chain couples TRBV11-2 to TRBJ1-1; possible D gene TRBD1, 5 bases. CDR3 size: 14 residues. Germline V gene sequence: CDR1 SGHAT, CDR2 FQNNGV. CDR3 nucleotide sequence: TGTGCCAGCAGCCCCAAGACCGGAGGGACTGCAGCTTTCTTT. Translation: CASSPKTGGTAAFF.

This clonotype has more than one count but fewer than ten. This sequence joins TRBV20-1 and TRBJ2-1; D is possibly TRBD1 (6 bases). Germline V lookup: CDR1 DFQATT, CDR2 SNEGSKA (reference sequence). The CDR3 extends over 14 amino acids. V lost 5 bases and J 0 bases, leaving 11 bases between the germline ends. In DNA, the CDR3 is TGCAGTGCTTACGACAGGTTCTCCTACAATGAGCAGTTCTTC. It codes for CSAYDRFSYNEQFF.

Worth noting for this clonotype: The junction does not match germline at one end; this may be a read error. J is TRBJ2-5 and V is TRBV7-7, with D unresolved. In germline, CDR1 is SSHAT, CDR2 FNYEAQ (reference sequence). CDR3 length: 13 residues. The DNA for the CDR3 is TGTGCTAGCAGCTCTTGGAGCGAGGAGACCCAGTACTTC. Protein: CASSSWSEETQYF.

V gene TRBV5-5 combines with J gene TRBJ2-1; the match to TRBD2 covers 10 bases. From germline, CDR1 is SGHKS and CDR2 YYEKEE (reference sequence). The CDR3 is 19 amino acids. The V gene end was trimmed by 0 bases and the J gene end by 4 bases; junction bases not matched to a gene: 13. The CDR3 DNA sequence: TGTGCCAGCAGCTTGGGTTGGGTGAGCGGGAGGGCCGCGTACAATGAGCAGTTCTTC. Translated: CASSLGWVSGRAAYNEQFF.

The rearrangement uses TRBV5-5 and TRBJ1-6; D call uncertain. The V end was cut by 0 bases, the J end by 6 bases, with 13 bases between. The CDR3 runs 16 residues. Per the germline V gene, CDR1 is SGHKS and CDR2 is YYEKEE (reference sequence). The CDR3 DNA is TGTGCCAGCAGCTTGGGCCAGCCGTGGGGTAATTCACCCCTCCACTTT. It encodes CASSLGQPWGNSPLHF. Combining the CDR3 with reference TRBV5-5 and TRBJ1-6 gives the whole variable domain DAGVTQSPTHLIKTRGQQVTLRCSPISGHKSVSWYQQVLGQGPQFIFQYYEKEERGRGNFPDRFSARQFPNYSSELNVNALLLGDSALYLCASSLGQPWGNSPLHFGNGTRLTVT.

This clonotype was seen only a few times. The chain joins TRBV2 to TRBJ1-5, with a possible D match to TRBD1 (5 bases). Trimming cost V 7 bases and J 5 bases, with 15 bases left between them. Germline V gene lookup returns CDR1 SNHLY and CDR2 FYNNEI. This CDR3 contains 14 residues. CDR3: CASNDRLGDQPQHF. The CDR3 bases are TGTGCCAGCAATGACCGTCTGGGGGATCAGCCCCAGCATTTT. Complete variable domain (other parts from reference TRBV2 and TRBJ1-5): EPEVTQTPSHQVTQMGQEVILRCVPISNHLYFYWYRQILGQKVEFLVSFYNNEISEKSEIFDDQFSVERPDGSNFTLKIRSTKLEDSAMYFCASNDRLGDQPQHFGDGTRLSIL.

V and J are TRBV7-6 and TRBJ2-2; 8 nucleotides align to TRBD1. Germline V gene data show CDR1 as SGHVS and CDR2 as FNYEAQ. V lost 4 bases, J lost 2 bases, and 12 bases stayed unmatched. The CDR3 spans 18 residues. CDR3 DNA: TGTGCCAGCAGCTCCCACGAGGCGGGGACAGGAAACACCGGGGAGCTGTTTTTT. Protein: CASSSHEAGTGNTGELFF. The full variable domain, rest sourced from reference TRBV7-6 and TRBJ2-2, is GAGVSQSPRYKVTKRGQDVALRCDPISGHVSLYWYRQALGQGPEFLTYFNYEAQQDKSGLPNDRFSAERPEGSISTLTIQRTEQRDSAMYRCASSSHEAGTGNTGELFFGEGSRLTVL.

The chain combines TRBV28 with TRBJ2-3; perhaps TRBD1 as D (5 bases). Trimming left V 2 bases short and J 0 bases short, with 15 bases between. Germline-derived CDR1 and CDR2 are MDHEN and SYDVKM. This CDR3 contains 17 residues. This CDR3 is CASSLLRTRSSTDTQYF. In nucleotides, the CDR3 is TGTGCCAGCAGTTTACTACGGACACGCTCTAGCACAGATACGCAGTATTTT.

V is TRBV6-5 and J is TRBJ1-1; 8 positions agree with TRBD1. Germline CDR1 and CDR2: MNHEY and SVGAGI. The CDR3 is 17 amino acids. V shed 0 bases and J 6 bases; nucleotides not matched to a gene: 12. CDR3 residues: CASSYSPWGRGLAEAFF. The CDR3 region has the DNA TGTGCCAGCAGTTACTCCCCCTGGGGCAGGGGGCTCGCTGAAGCTTTCTTT.

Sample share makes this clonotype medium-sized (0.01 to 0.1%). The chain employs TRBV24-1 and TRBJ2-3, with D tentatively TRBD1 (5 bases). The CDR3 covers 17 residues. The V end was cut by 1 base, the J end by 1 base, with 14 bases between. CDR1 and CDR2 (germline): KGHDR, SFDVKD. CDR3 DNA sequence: TGTGCCACCAGTGATTTTTGGAAGGAACAGGGCACAGATACGCAGTATTTT. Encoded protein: CATSDFWKEQGTDTQYF.

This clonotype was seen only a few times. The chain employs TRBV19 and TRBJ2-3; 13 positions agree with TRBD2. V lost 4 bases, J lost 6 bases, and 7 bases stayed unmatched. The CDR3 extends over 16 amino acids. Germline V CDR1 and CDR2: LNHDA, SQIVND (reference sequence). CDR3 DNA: TGTGCCAGTAGTAAAGGGACTAGCGGGGCCACGGATACGCAGTATTTT. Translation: CASSKGTSGATDTQYF.